This T cell receptor (beta chain) was sequenced in a study of cytomegalovirus exposure and HLA in healthy donors. Overall study findings and caveats: Per published accounts, TCR beta sequences correctly predicted the HLA-A and HLA-B alleles of most subjects.

Amplification used 60 Vbeta primers and 13 Jbeta primers. Generated by immunoSEQ multiplex PCR, the TCRdb table keeps only in-frame clones and is missing some. The sample contains about 150,000 clones, approximately 80% of which appear only once. The junction had 2 bases not matched to a gene; V was cut back by 0 bases and J by 1 base. The CDR3 loop spans 17 amino acids. CDR1 and CDR2 (germline): MNHEY, SMNVEV (reference sequence). A word on this clone: Its cognate antigen is unknown.

The material sequenced was PBMCs. The source is a man younger than 45 in good health and CMV-seronegative. The chain joins TRBV27 to TRBJ2-1; 11 positions match TRBD2. CDR3 sequence (DNA): TGTGCCAGCAGTTTATCGACTAGCGGGATTTCCTACAATGAGCAGTTCTTC. It encodes CASSLSTSGISYNEQFF.